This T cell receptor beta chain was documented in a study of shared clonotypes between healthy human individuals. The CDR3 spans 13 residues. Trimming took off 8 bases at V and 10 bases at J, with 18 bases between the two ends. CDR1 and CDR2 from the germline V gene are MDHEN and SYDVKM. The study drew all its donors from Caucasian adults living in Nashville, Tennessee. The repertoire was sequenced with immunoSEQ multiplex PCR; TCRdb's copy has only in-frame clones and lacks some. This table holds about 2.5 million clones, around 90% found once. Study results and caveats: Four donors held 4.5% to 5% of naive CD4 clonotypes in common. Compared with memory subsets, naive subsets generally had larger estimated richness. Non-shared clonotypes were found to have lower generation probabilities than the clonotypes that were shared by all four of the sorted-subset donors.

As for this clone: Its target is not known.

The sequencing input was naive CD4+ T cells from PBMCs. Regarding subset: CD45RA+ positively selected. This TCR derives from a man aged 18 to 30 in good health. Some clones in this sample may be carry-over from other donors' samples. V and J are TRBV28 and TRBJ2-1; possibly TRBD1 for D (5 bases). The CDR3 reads CASSGNIRKEQFF. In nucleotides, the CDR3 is TGTGCCAGCTCAGGGAACATCAGGAAGGAGCAGTTCTTC.